Presented here are 2 T cell receptor beta chains from one specimen sequenced in a study of T cells in Graves' hyperthyroidism and ophthalmopathy. RNA transcripts gave rise to amplified TCR beta CDR3 regions. HTBI primers drove first-round RT-PCR of the TCR CDR3. TCRdb re-derived calls from the multiplex PCR reads in MiXCR, one entry per CDR3 protein. The sample lists about 840,000 distinct CDR3 sequences, 38% occurring once. Sequencing was done on a sample of blood. The source of these receptors is a man between 18 and 35 years old with Graves' hyperthyroidism.

V is TRBV20-1 and J is TRBJ2-7; 10 nucleotides line up with TRBD1. CDR1 and CDR2 from the germline V gene are DFQATT and SNEGSKA (reference sequence). The CDR3 has 15 residues. The V segment lost 5 bases and the J segment 1 base; nucleotides outside the gene matches: 8. This chain's CDR3 is CSAPKGQGLSYEQYF. The CDR3 nucleotides are TGCAGTGCTCCTAAGGGACAGGGGTTATCCTACGAGCAGTACTTC.

This clonotype was seen ten or more times. The rearrangement joins TRBV24-1 to TRBJ2-2, with D unresolved. Trimming removed 1 base from V and 2 bases from J, with 4 bases in between. The CDR3 totals 14 residues. The germline V gene encodes CDR1 KGHDR and CDR2 SFDVKD. The CDR3 coding sequence is TGTGCCACCAGTGATTTCCCCAACACCGGGGAGCTGTTTTTT. This translates into CATSDFPNTGELFF.